The rows below give T cell receptor beta chains drawn from one sample of a study of blood T cell repertoires in COVID-19. Measured with immunoSEQ multiplex PCR; TCRdb has only the in-frame clones, and not every one. The table lists about 64,000 clones, 65% to 90% of them singletons. Sequencing input: peripheral blood. The receptors stem from a middle-aged man with active COVID-19. Each CDR3 is given with its conserved first and last residue. A D gene is named only where the DNA matches it firmly. Size is omitted from some rows. Given values are once, few, many or a class for expanded clones.

j_call | clone_size | d_call | v_call | cdr3_nt | cdr3_aa
TRBJ2-1 | NA | NA | TRBV15 | TGTGCCACCAGCACATTAGACAGTTACAATGAGCAGTTCTTC | CATSTLDSYNEQFF
TRBJ2-2 | NA | NA | TRBV4-1 | TGCGCCAGCAGCCAAGACGGGGACACTCCGGACACCGGGGAGCTGTTTTTT | CASSQDGDTPDTGELFF
TRBJ1-1 | NA | NA | TRBV7-3 | TGTGCCAGCAGCTTCTCGGGAGCCCTCATGAACACTGAAGCTTTCTTT | CASSFSGALMNTEAFF
TRBJ2-7 | NA | TRBD1 | TRBV10-3 | TGTGCCATCAGTGAGTCGATGGGGACAGCGACCTCCTACGAGCAGTACTTC | CAISESMGTATSYEQYF
TRBJ2-2 | NA | TRBD1 | TRBV29-1 | TGCAGCGTTTCCCGGGACAGTGTAACCGGGGAGCTGTTTTTT | CSVSRDSVTGELFF
TRBJ1-6 | few | NA | TRBV2 | TGTGCCAGCATGCGGACAAATGATTCACCCCTCCACTTT | CASMRTNDSPLHF
TRBJ2-3 | once | TRBD1 | TRBV19 | TGTGCCAGTACTACGGGACAGGGGGCAGATACGCAGTATTTT | CASTTGQGADTQYF
TRBJ2-2 | NA | NA | TRBV4-1 | TGCGCCAGCAGCCAAGAGACAAGTACGAACACCGGGGAGCTGTTTTTT | CASSQETSTNTGELFF
TRBJ2-3 | NA | TRBD1 | TRBV18 | TGTGCCAGCTCACCATCCTATGAGGGGGCCGGAGATACGCAGTATTTT | CASSPSYEGAGDTQYF
TRBJ2-6 | NA | TRBD1 | TRBV6-6 | TGTGCCAGCAGTCGAACCGACGGGACAGGGACCTCTGGGGCCAACGTCCTGACTTTC | CASSRTDGTGTSGANVLTF
TRBJ2-3 | NA | TRBD2 | TRBV5-4 | TGTGCCAGCAGAAGCGGGAGGAGCACAGATACGCAGTATTTT | CASRSGRSTDTQYF
TRBJ1-1 | NA | NA | TRBV28 | TGTGCCAGCAGTTCCTTCAGGTTGAACACTGAAGCTTTCTTT | CASSSFRLNTEAFF
TRBJ1-1 | NA | NA | TRBV5-1 | TGCGCCAGCAGCCCGGTTCCCGGGATCCAGAACACTGAAGCTTTCTTT | CASSPVPGIQNTEAFF
TRBJ2-5 | NA | TRBD2 | TRBV7-9 | TGTGCCAGCAGCTCCGCGTTGGGGGGGAGGCGAGAGACCCAGTACTTC | CASSSALGGRRETQYF
TRBJ2-3 | NA | TRBD2 | TRBV7-2 | TGTGCCAGCAGCTTAGGGGCGGGAGTCGCCGCGGATACGCAGTATTTT | CASSLGAGVAADTQYF
TRBJ1-6 | once | TRBD1 | TRBV2 | TGTGCCAGCAGTGAACAGGGGGTTAGGGCCTATAATTCACCCCTCCACTTT | CASSEQGVRAYNSPLHF
TRBJ2-1 | NA | NA | TRBV3-1/TRBV3-2 | TGTGCCAGCAGCCAAGACAGGGGCCGCTACAATGAGCAGTTCTTC | CASSQDRGRYNEQFF
TRBJ2-5 | NA | NA | TRBV3-1/TRBV3-2 | TGTGCCAGCAGCCAAAGGAGGGAGACCCAGTACTTC | CASSQRRETQYF
TRBJ2-3 | NA | NA | TRBV9 | TGTGCCAGCAGCGTATGGCGGTCTAGCACAGATACGCAGTATTTT | CASSVWRSSTDTQYF
TRBJ1-1 | NA | NA | TRBV18 | TGTGCCAGCTCACCGGACAGTGCGACTGAAGCTTTCTTT | CASSPDSATEAFF
TRBJ2-1 | NA | NA | TRBV27 | TGTGCCAGCAGTTTGTTAAGGCGGGGAAACAATGAGCAGTTCTTC | CASSLLRRGNNEQFF
TRBJ2-1 | once | NA | TRBV12-2 | TGTGCAAGTCGCTTAGAGGTACTAGCGGGTAAAGGGAGTGAGCAGTTCTTC | CASRLEVLAGKGSEQFF
TRBJ2-7 | once | TRBD2 | TRBV7-8 | TGTGCCAGCAGCTTAAGGGAGCGGGAGACCTACGAGCAGTACTTC | CASSLRERETYEQYF
TRBJ2-5 | NA | TRBD1 | TRBV18 | TGTGCCAGCTCAACCGGACAGGGGAGGGAGACCCAGTACTTC | CASSTGQGRETQYF
TRBJ2-7 | few | NA | TRBV7-9 | TGTGCCAGCAGGATTATCGGGAGTGGCGAGCAGTACTTC | CASRIIGSGEQYF
TRBJ2-5 | NA | TRBD1 | TRBV10-3 | TGTGCCATCAGCGAGGGAACAGGGGGCGTCGAGACCCAGTACTTC | CAISEGTGGVETQYF
TRBJ1-1 | NA | NA | TRBV12-3/TRBV12-4 | TGTGCCAGCAGTTTGGCGGAGTGGATTGAAGCTTTCTTT | CASSLAEWIEAFF
TRBJ2-1 | NA | TRBD2 | TRBV28 | TGTGCCAGCAGTCCAGCGGGAGGGGCCCACAATGAGCAGTTCTTC | CASSPAGGAHNEQFF
TRBJ2-7 | once | NA | TRBV6-6 | TGTGCCAGCAGTCAGGACAGCTCCTACGAGCAGTACTTC | CASSQDSSYEQYF